This passage covers 25 T cell receptor beta chains from one sample sequenced in a study of T-cell reconstitution after alpha-beta-depleted transplantation in children (TCRdb year 2016). Read against the paper, the sample's treatment or condition label means: allogeneic hematopoietic cell transplantation with graft depleted of TCRalphabeta T cells and CD19 B cells. Library preparation used PCR. Data came from an Illumina HiSeq 2500. Molecular barcoding was employed in the preparation of TCR libraries, with unique molecular identifiers being used to normalize TCRbeta repertoire quantification. TCRdb passed the public sequencing reads through fastp at Q25 and MiXCR, retaining productive beta sequences. Identical CDR3 protein sequences are pooled into one entry, listed with their most common genes and DNA. For this sample there are under 400,000 distinct CDR3 sequences; roughly 21% appear just once. Roughly 9.8% of the sample rests with the top ten.

Sequences were derived from PBMCs, mostly from graft donor cells, sampled 180 days after TCRalphabeta/CD19-depleted stem cell transplant. These receptors came from a male patient aged 10-17 years who had a stem cell transplant for acute lymphoblastic leukemia, so the T cells may come from the graft donor.

This clonotype was picked up a small number of times. The rearrangement uses TRBV3-1 and TRBJ2-1; no definite D call. Trimming removed 0 bases from V and 11 bases from J, with 14 bases in between. The CDR3 is 14 amino acids. Germline CDR1 and CDR2: LGHDT and YNNKEL (reference sequence). The CDR3 region has the DNA TGTGCCAGCAGCCAAGATGATGTAAGGAAGCAGCAGTTCTTC. Amino acids: CASSQDDVRKQQFF.

There are a few counts of this clonotype. J is TRBJ2-1 and V is TRBV3-1; 9 bases line up with TRBD1. The germline V gene has CDR1 LGHDT and CDR2 YNNKEL (reference sequence). The CDR3 covers 17 residues. V was clipped by 0 bases and J by 4 bases; unmatched bases: 7. The CDR3 region is CASSQEATGGMYNEQFF. The CDR3 DNA sequence: TGTGCCAGCAGCCAAGAGGCGACAGGGGGGATGTACAATGAGCAGTTCTTC.

The sample holds a few counts of this clonotype. The chain couples TRBV6-6 to TRBJ2-3; tentatively, D is TRBD2 (6 bases). The CDR3 is 10 amino acids. Germline assignment: CDR1 MNHNY and CDR2 SVGAGI (reference sequence). V was pared by 8 bases and J by 6 bases, with 6 bases between. CDR3 loop: CASRGDTQYF. In DNA form, the CDR3 reads TGTGCCAGCCGGGGGGATACGCAGTATTTT.

This clonotype occurred many times. The V call is TRBV5-1, the J call TRBJ1-5; a weak D match, TRBD1 (5 bases). CDR3 size: 14 residues. The V end lost 0 bases, the J end lost 7 bases, and 11 bases lay between the germline ends. CDR1 and CDR2 (germline): SGHRS, YFSETQ. The CDR3 spells CASSLAGGGQPQHF. CDR3 coding DNA: TGCGCCAGCAGCTTGGCCGGGGGAGGACAGCCCCAGCATTTT.

This clonotype was found many times. The CDR3 sequence: CASSFWGNTGELFF. DNA for the CDR3: TGTGCCAGCAGCTTTTGGGGGAACACCGGGGAGCTGTTTTTT. This chain links TRBV5-6 with TRBJ2-2, with D hard to call. CDR1 SGHDT and CDR2 YYEEEE come from the germline V gene. Trimming cost V 2 bases and J 1 base, with 6 bases left between them. This CDR3 contains 14 residues.

This rearrangement joins TRBV6-1 to TRBJ2-6, with 8 positions matching TRBD1. The CDR3 has 17 amino acids. The germline V gene encodes CDR1 MNHNS and CDR2 SASEGT. J lost 0 bases, V lost 6 bases, and 7 bases had no gene match. The CDR3 DNA is TGTGCCAGCAGACCAACAGGGGGGAGCTCTGGGGCCAACGTCCTGACTTTC. This sequence encodes CASRPTGGSSGANVLTF.

The rearrangement uses TRBV7-6 and TRBJ2-7; the D gene is possibly TRBD2 (6 bases). Trimming removed 5 bases at V and 3 bases at J, with 14 bases between. Germline values: CDR1 SGHVS, CDR2 FNYEAQ. The CDR3 is 14 residues long. CDR3 bases: TGTGCCAGCAGCCGGGGGAATTGGTTCTACGAGCAGTACTTC. This codes for CASSRGNWFYEQYF.

The rearrangement joins TRBV20-1 to TRBJ2-5; 8 bases align to TRBD1. Germline loops: CDR1 DFQATT, CDR2 SNEGSKA (reference sequence). Losses at the gene ends were 0 bases for V and 4 bases for J; bases not matched to a gene: 7. CDR3 length: 15 residues. The CDR3 loop is CSARDFDRGGETQYF. CDR3 sequence (DNA): TGCAGTGCTAGAGACTTTGACAGGGGAGGAGAGACCCAGTACTTC.

This clonotype was observed a handful of times. The rearrangement uses TRBV12-3 or TRBV12-4 and TRBJ2-5, with TRBD2 matching over 10 bases. The CDR3 runs to 17 residues. Trimming removed 3 bases from V and 0 bases from J; junction bases left unmatched: 7. CDR3 in DNA: TGTGCCAGCAGTTTGACCCTACTAGCGGGGAACCAAGAGACCCAGTACTTC. Amino acids: CASSLTLLAGNQETQYF.

This clonotype was counted a few times. The V and J genes are TRBV24-1 and TRBJ2-5; 9 bases are a match to TRBD1. The CDR3 covers 16 residues. Per germline, CDR1 KGHDR and CDR2 SFDVKD. J gave up 2 bases and V 1 base, and 4 bases lay outside the gene matches. Written as DNA, the CDR3 is TGTGCCACCAGTGATTTCTCCGGGACAGGGCAAGAGACCCAGTACTTC. Residues: CATSDFSGTGQETQYF.

The chain has TRBV5-5 and TRBJ2-7; D gene ambiguous. Trimming left V 0 bases short and J 3 bases short, with 13 bases between. Germline V gives CDR1 SGHKS, CDR2 YYEKEE (reference sequence). The length of the CDR3 is 15 residues. The CDR3 DNA reads as TGTGCCAGCAGCTTGGGACTTTTAATCGACTACGAGCAGTACTTC. It codes for CASSLGLLIDYEQYF.

This chain links TRBV15 with TRBJ2-7, with D uncertain. The ends were cut back, 3 bases at V and 2 bases at J, with 11 bases in the middle. The CDR3 is 14 amino acids. Germline V gives CDR1 LNHNV, CDR2 YYDKDF (reference sequence). CDR3: CATSRSEGAYEQYF. CDR3 DNA sequence: TGTGCCACCAGCAGGAGTGAAGGAGCCTACGAGCAGTACTTC.

This clonotype was counted only a few times. The rearrangement joins TRBV29-1 to TRBJ2-7; 10 nucleotides match TRBD1. The CDR3 has 15 residues. The ends lost 0 bases at V and 3 bases at J; junction bases unmatched: 5. Germline CDR1 and CDR2: SQVTM and ANQGSEA. CDR3 nucleotide sequence: TGCAGCGTTGAAGATCGGGACAGGGGATACTACGAGCAGTACTTC. Translation gives CSVEDRDRGYYEQYF.

This clonotype was counted a few times. The genes are TRBV20-1 and TRBJ1-2; 9 bases map to TRBD1. Germline CDR1 DFQATT, CDR2 SNEGSKA (reference sequence). The CDR3 is made up of 15 amino acids. The ends lost 6 bases at V and 4 bases at J; junction bases unmatched: 12. CDR3 sequence: CSATRPGTGSYGYTF. The DNA for the CDR3 is TGCAGTGCCACCCGGCCGGGGACAGGGTCCTATGGCTACACCTTC.

This clonotype was detected many times. The gene calls are TRBV11-2 and TRBJ2-1; 9 bases line up with TRBD2. Per germline, CDR1 SGHAT and CDR2 FQNNGV. CDR3 size: 15 residues. Germline trimming cut 5 bases from V and 2 bases from J; bases unmatched to any gene: 4. For the CDR3, the DNA is TGTGCCAGCAGCACGCTAGCGGGGACCTACAATGAGCAGTTCTTC. It is translated as CASSTLAGTYNEQFF.

J is TRBJ1-2 and V is TRBV7-2; TRBD1 aligns across 10 bases. The CDR3 has 14 residues. Per the germline V gene, CDR1 is SGHTA and CDR2 is FQGNSA. V lost 2 bases to trimming and J lost 7 bases; unmatched junction nucleotides: 4. The CDR3 sequence: CASSLTGTGVGYTF. Here the CDR3 DNA reads TGTGCCAGCAGCTTAACCGGGACAGGGGTTGGCTACACCTTC.

This clonotype was seen at least ten times. The chain joins TRBV29-1 to TRBJ2-2, with 10 bases matching TRBD1. Germline V gene sequence: CDR1 SQVTM, CDR2 ANQGSEA. The J segment lost 6 bases and the V segment lost 4 bases, leaving 2 bases of the junction unmatched. CDR3 length equals 13 residues. The CDR3 loop reads CSVVGQGPGELFF. The CDR3, as DNA: TGCAGCGTTGTGGGACAGGGGCCCGGGGAGCTGTTTTTT.

This rearrangement joins TRBV20-1 to TRBJ2-4, with D possibly called TRBD1 or TRBD2 (5 bases each). The CDR3 is 15 amino acids. V was clipped by 0 bases and J by 0 bases, with 9 bases between them. CDR1 is DFQATT and CDR2 is SNEGSKA in the germline V gene (reference sequence). CDR3 sequence reads: CSAREGVLAKNIQYF. DNA for the CDR3: TGCAGTGCTAGAGAGGGGGTCCTAGCCAAAAACATTCAGTACTTC.

This clonotype showed up just a few times. The chain joins TRBV29-1 to TRBJ2-1; TRBD2 matches at 11 bases. With 4 bases clipped from V and 7 bases from J, the junction kept 18 bases outside the gene matches. Germline V gene data show CDR1 as SQVTM and CDR2 as ANQGSEA. The CDR3 consists of 18 residues. The CDR3 nucleotides are TGCAGCGTTGCAGGGGCGCGGAGTAGCGGGAGGGCAGGGAATGAGCAGTTCTTC. Residues: CSVAGARSSGRAGNEQFF.

The table lists this clonotype with a few counts. This chain connects TRBV7-6 to TRBJ2-3; D is undetermined. Germline V lookup: CDR1 SGHVS, CDR2 FNYEAQ. The CDR3 sequence is 12 residues long. V lost 5 bases and J 6 bases, leaving 9 bases between the germline ends. For the CDR3, the DNA is TGTGCCAGCAGCCGTTTCGAGGATACGCAGTATTTT. This sequence encodes CASSRFEDTQYF.

The J gene is TRBJ2-1, the V gene TRBV20-1, with 11 bases matching TRBD1. This CDR3 spans 14 amino acids. V shed 6 bases, J shed 7 bases, and the junction held 8 bases outside the gene matches. The germline gives CDR1 DFQATT, CDR2 SNEGSKA (reference sequence). The CDR3 DNA is TGCAGTGCCACGGACAGGGGGCGGGGTAATGAGCAGTTCTTC. It encodes CSATDRGRGNEQFF.

Comment on this clonotype: Given a much more abundant clone one base away, this may be a read error. The CDR3 does not close with the conserved phenylalanine or tryptophan, likely indicating a read error. The V gene is TRBV10-3, the J gene TRBJ1-2, with D maybe TRBD1 (5 bases). V was pared by 4 bases and J by 8 bases, with 11 bases between. The CDR3 has 12 amino acids. Germline V gene data show CDR1 as ENHRY and CDR2 as SYGVKD. The CDR3 DNA is TGTGCCATCAGTGGCAAAGGGGAAGGCTACACCTTA. Translated, it gives CAISGKGEGYTL.

J is TRBJ1-4 and V is TRBV5-5; 7 nucleotides match TRBD1. J lost 11 bases, V lost 5 bases, and 6 bases had no gene match. Germline values: CDR1 SGHKS, CDR2 YYEKEE (reference sequence). This CDR3 spans 12 amino acids. CDR3 residues: CASRFGDSKLFF. As DNA, the CDR3 is TGTGCCAGCAGGTTCGGGGACAGCAAACTGTTTTTT.

Points on this clonotype: A junction end diverges from the germline sequence, so it may reflect a read error. The rearrangement uses TRBV4-1 and TRBJ1-6, with no clear D. CDR3 size: 10 residues. Per the germline V gene, CDR1 is MGHRA and CDR2 is YSYEKL. The CDR3 region is CASSQVTSFF. The DNA of the CDR3 is TGCGCCAGCAGCCAAGTGACATCCTTCTTT.

This clonotype was seen more than once but under ten times. V usage is TRBV7-3 and J usage is TRBJ1-2, with D unclear. V lost 2 bases and J lost 8, with 18 bases in between. The CDR3 extends over 15 amino acids. From germline, CDR1 is SGHTA and CDR2 FQGTGA. For the CDR3, the DNA is TGTGCCAGCAGCTTACGAGTACAGTCCGGGAGGGGCTACACCTTC. Translation gives CASSLRVQSGRGYTF.